This entry describes one TCR beta chain. The antigen is unknown. This entry is derived from a study of CD8 T cells in ankylosing spondylitis. Overall study results and limits: Apparently characteristic of ankylosing spondylitis blood was a TCR beta motif (roughly eight highly homologous variants). In the blood and synovial fluid of reactive arthritis, some motif variants had been previously reported.

TCRdb processed the 5' RACE reads anew with MiXCR; each CDR3 protein has one entry. This sample has 750,000 to 850,000 distinct CDR3 sequences, with approximately 12% found just once. The CDR3 loop spans 14 amino acids. Trimming shortened V by 2 bases and J by 2 bases, and 10 bases separated the two germline ends. From germline, CDR1 is SGHAT and CDR2 FQNNGV. The material sequenced was blood, either unsorted or a sorted T cell fraction (not recorded which). The J gene is TRBJ2-7, the V gene TRBV11-2; D is undetermined. The sequence came from a male donor with ankylosing spondylitis. The CDR3 here is CASSLQNGPYEQYF. CDR3 in DNA: TGTGCCAGCAGCTTACAGAACGGTCCCTACGAGCAGTACTTC.